The clone carrying this T cell receptor (beta chain) was picked up many times. Antigen specificity is unknown. The data derive from a study of T cells in Graves' hyperthyroidism and ophthalmopathy. Study-wide points: The model made its ophthalmopathy prediction, and onset followed a median approximately 6 months later.

The length of the CDR3 is 12 residues. Germline V gene sequence: CDR1 DFQATT, CDR2 SNEGSKA (reference sequence). Deletions cut 6 bases from V and 3 bases from J, with 12 bases between. Patients counted as stable if ophthalmopathy did not develop within 18 months. TCR beta CDR3 sequences were amplified from RNA transcripts. The TCR CDR3 first-round RT-PCR relied on the HTBI primer set. Each CDR3 protein gets one entry after TCRdb re-called the multiplex PCR reads with MiXCR. Of about 580,000 distinct CDR3 sequences listed, 35% to 55% are singletons. The sequence came from a woman aged 18-30 years with Graves' hyperthyroidism. The source material was peripheral blood or thyroid tissue (not recorded which). The chain is built from TRBV20-1 and TRBJ2-7; D ambiguous. The CDR3 DNA follows: TGCAGTGCCTTCGTAGTGGGCTACGAGCAGTACTTC. Its translation: CSAFVVGYEQYF.